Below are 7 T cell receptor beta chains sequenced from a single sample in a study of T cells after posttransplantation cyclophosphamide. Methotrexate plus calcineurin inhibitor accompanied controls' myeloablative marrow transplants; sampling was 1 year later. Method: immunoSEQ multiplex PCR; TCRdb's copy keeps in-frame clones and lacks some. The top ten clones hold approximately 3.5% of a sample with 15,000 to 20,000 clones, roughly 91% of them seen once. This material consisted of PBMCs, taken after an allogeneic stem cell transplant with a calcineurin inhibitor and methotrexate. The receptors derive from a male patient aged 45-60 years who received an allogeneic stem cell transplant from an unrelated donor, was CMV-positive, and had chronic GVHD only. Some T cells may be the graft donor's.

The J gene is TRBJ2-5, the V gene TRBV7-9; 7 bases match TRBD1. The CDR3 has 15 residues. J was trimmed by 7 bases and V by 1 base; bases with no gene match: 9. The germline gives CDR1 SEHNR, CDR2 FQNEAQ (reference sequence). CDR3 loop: CASSLDLGQERTQYF. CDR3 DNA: TGTGCCAGCAGCTTAGATCTTGGACAGGAACGGACCCAGTACTTC. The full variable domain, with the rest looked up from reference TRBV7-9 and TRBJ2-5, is DTGVSQNPRHKITKRGQNVTFRCDPISEHNRLYWYRQTLGQGPEFLTYFQNEAQLEKSRLLSDRFSAERPKGSFSTLEIQRTEQGDSAMYLCASSLDLGQERTQYFGPGTRLLVL.

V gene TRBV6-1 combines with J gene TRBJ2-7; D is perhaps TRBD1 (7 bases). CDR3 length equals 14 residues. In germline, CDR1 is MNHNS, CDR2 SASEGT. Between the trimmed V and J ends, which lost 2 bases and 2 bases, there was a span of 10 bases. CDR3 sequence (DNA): TGTGCCAGCAGTGAACAGGGGGGCCCCTACGAGCAGTACTTC. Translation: CASSEQGGPYEQYF.

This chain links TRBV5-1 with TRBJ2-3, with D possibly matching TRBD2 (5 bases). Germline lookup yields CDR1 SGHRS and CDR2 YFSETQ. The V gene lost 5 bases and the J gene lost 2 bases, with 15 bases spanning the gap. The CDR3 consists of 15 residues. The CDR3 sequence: CASRLDGGPTDTQYF. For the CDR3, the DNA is TGCGCCAGCAGACTCGACGGAGGTCCCACAGATACGCAGTATTTT.

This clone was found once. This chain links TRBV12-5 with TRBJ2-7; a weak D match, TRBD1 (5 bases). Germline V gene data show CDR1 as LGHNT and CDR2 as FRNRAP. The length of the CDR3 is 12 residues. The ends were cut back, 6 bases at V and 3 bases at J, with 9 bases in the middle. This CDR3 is CASGTDVYEQYF. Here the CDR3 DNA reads TGTGCTAGTGGGACAGACGTCTACGAGCAGTACTTC.

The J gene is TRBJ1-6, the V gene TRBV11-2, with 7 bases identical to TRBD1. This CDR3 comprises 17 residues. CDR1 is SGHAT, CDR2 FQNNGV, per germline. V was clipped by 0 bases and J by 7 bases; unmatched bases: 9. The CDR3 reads CASSLDPRQGGNSPLHF. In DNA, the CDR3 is TGTGCCAGCAGCTTAGATCCCCGCCAGGGGGGAAATTCACCCCTCCACTTT.

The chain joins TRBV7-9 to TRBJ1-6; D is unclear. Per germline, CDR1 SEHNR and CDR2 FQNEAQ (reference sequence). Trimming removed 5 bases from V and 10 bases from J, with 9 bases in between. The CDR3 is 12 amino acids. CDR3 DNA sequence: TGTGCCAGCAGCGTCTCAGAATCACCCCTCCACTTT. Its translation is CASSVSESPLHF.

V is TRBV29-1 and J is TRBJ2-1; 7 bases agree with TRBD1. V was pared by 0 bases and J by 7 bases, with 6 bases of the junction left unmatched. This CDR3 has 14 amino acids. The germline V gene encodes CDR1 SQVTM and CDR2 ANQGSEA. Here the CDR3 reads CSVEEAGRGNEQFF. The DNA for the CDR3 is TGCAGCGTTGAAGAGGCGGGCAGGGGGAATGAGCAGTTCTTC.